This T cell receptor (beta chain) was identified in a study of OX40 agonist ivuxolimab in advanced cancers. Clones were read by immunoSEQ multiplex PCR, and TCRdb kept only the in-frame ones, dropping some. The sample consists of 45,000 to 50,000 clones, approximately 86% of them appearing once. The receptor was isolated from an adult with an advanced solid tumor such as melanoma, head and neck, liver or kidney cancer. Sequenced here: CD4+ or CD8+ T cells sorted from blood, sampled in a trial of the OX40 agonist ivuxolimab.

The CDR3, as DNA: TGTGCCAGCAGCCCCCTGGGACTAGCGGGAGACAACGAGCAGTACTTC. Encoded protein: CASSPLGLAGDNEQYF. This chain uses TRBV4-2 with TRBJ2-7; 14 bases agree with TRBD2. The CDR3 has 16 amino acids. Germline assignment: CDR1 LGHNA and CDR2 YNFKEQ. V dropped 4 bases and J dropped 5; count of bases not matched to a gene: 7.